Below, one T cell receptor (beta chain) is given with its context. Its specificity is not known. TCRdb's copy holds only in-frame clones and misses some; the assay was immunoSEQ multiplex PCR. The sample has about 590,000 clones, 95% to 96% seen once. The data were taken from a study of shared clonotypes between healthy human individuals. The junction had 7 bases not matched to a gene; V was cut back by 1 base and J by 6 bases. Germline values: CDR1 PRHDT, CDR2 FYEKMQ (reference sequence). The CDR3 has 15 residues. Broader study findings: Roughly 5% of naive CD4 clonotypes were common to four donors. What rarefaction showed was incomplete sorted-subset sequencing despite large depth.

Terminally differentiated effector memory CD45RA+ cells were excluded from the naive CD8 cells, which were CD45RO-negative and positively selected for CCR7. Adults of Caucasian background living in Nashville, Tennessee made up all donors. The clonotype was recovered from a woman in her thirties in good health. This chain connects TRBV13 to TRBJ2-7, with 9 bases aligning to TRBD2. Sample: naive CD8+ T cells sorted from blood. CDR3 coding DNA: TGTGCCAGCAGCTTAGATGTAGCGGGAGTGGCCGAGCAGTACTTC. Protein: CASSLDVAGVAEQYF.